The clone carrying this TCR beta chain was recorded a few times. Its target is not known. TCRdb re-called the 5' RACE reads through MiXCR, storing one row per CDR3 protein. The table shows about 110,000 distinct CDR3 sequences, with about a sixth occurring only once. These data originate in a study of T-cell memory formation after mild COVID-19. General study findings and limits: There were some responding clones in pre-infection memory, which suggested that cross-reactive memory had joined. The CD4+ clones that contracted clustered mainly within CM and EM, and the CD8+ clones concentrated in EMRA.

Deletions cut 3 bases from V and 4 bases from J, with 10 bases between. The CDR3 is 13 amino acids. The chain joins TRBV12-3 or TRBV12-4 to TRBJ2-7; no reliable D call. Input material: PBMCs or a T cell subset sorted from them (not recorded which). The TCR comes from an adult woman who had mild COVID-19 (a few samples of this study predate the infection). Cell type and time point are not known. CDR3 region: CASSFVGPYEQYF. The CDR3 nucleotides read TGTGCCAGCAGTTTTGTAGGGCCGTACGAGCAGTACTTC.